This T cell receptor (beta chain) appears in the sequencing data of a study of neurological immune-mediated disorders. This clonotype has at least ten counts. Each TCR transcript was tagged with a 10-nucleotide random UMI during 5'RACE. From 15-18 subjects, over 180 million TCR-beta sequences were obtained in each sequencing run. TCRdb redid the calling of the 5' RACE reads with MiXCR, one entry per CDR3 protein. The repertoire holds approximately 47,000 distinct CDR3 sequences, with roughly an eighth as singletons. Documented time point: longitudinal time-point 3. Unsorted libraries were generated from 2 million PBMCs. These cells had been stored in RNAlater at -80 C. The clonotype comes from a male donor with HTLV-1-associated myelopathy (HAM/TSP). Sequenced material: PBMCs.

The CDR3 region has the DNA TGTGCCAGCAGCTTAGCCCCGGGGCCAAGATATGGCTACACCTTC. Translated: CASSLAPGPRYGYTF. The J gene is TRBJ1-2, the V gene TRBV7-2, with D possibly TRBD1 on 5 matching bases. The V end was cut by 0 bases, the J end by 5 bases, with 13 bases between. CDR1 and CDR2 (germline): SGHTA, FQGNSA. This CDR3 has 15 residues.